What follows are 32 T cell receptor beta chains derived from one specimen sequenced in a study of T cells in Graves' hyperthyroidism and ophthalmopathy. TCR beta CDR3 region amplification was performed from RNA transcripts. Using the HTBI primer set, a first-round RT-PCR was run on the TCR CDR3. Each CDR3 protein gets one entry after TCRdb re-called the multiplex PCR reads with MiXCR. Of almost 500,000 distinct CDR3 sequences detected, approximately 22% appear once; the ten largest clones hold about 49%. Sequencing used blood. These receptors all stem from a woman between 65 and 79 years old with Graves' ophthalmopathy.

To note about this clonotype: This may arise from a read error, as a much more abundant clone is one base away. The DNA of the CDR3 is TGTGCCAGCAGTTACGACAGAGCAATGAACGCTGAAGCTTTCTTT. Translated: CASSYDRAMNAEAFF. The rearrangement uses TRBV6-2 or TRBV6-3 and TRBJ1-1; tentatively, D is TRBD1 (5 bases). The germline V gene encodes CDR1 MNHEY and CDR2 SVGEGT. This CDR3 has 15 residues.

A few counts support this clonotype. This chain links TRBV5-6 with TRBJ2-3, with 15 nucleotides matching TRBD2. V was pared by 3 bases and J by 4 bases, with 3 bases of the junction left unmatched. Germline assignment: CDR1 SGHDT and CDR2 YYEEEE. This CDR3 has 16 residues. The CDR3 here is CASSSGLAGGPDTQYF. The CDR3 coding sequence is TGTGCCAGCAGCTCTGGACTAGCGGGGGGGCCAGATACGCAGTATTTT.

This rearrangement joins TRBV5-1 to TRBJ1-1; D may be TRBD1 (6 bases). From germline, CDR1 is SGHRS and CDR2 YFSETQ. The CDR3 has 15 residues. V was shortened by 1 base and J by 4 bases, with 14 bases between the two germline ends. The CDR3 region is CASSLSGTPGTEAFF. CDR3 nucleotide sequence: TGCGCCAGCAGCTTGTCAGGGACACCTGGCACTGAAGCTTTCTTT.

This clonotype has just a few counts. The genes are TRBV7-9 and TRBJ2-7; no clear D. There are 12 residues in the CDR3. Deletions cut 6 bases from V and 7 bases from J, with 13 bases between. From germline, CDR1 is SEHNR and CDR2 FQNEAQ (reference sequence). CDR3 sequence (DNA): TGTGCCAGCAGTCCTAACGAATTAGAGCAGTACTTC. This gives the protein CASSPNELEQYF.

The chain combines TRBV19 with TRBJ2-3; no reliable D call. CDR3 length equals 14 residues. The ends were cut back, 8 bases at V and 6 bases at J, with 18 bases in the middle. Germline values: CDR1 LNHDA, CDR2 SQIVND (reference sequence). CDR3 in amino acids: CASSLLSTGDTQYF. The CDR3 DNA is TGTGCCAGTTCCCTTTTGTCGACCGGGGATACGCAGTATTTT.

This clonotype has just a few counts. V is TRBV7-8 and J is TRBJ2-7, with a tentative D call TRBD2 (6 bases). The CDR3 is 20 residues long. Trimming left V 4 bases short and J 1 base short, with 29 bases between. Germline CDR1 is SGHVS and CDR2 is FQNEAQ. Here the CDR3 reads CASSSFLAGTQKGVSYEQYF. CDR3 sequence (DNA): TGTGCCAGCAGCTCCTTCTTGGCGGGAACTCAAAAAGGTGTTTCCTACGAGCAGTACTTC.

Only a few counts were recorded for this clonotype. This chain links TRBV11-2 with TRBJ1-1, with TRBD1 as a possible D gene (5 bases). The CDR3 contains 15 residues. CDR1 and CDR2 from the germline V gene are SGHAT and FQNNGV. Trimming shortened V by 6 bases and J by 3 bases, and 17 bases separated the two germline ends. CDR3 coding DNA: TGTGCCAGCAGGGCATCTGGCGGGGGGTACACTGAAGCTTTCTTT. Amino acids: CASRASGGGYTEAFF.

The table lists this clonotype with many counts. V gene TRBV2 combines with J gene TRBJ1-1; D is ambiguous. V lost 5 bases to trimming and J lost 6 bases, with 7 bases between them. CDR1 and CDR2 (germline): SNHLY, FYNNEI. The CDR3 is 11 residues long. CDR3 sequence reads: CASSSWSEAFF. The DNA for the CDR3 is TGTGCCAGCAGTAGTTGGTCTGAAGCTTTCTTT.

This clonotype was found many times. V usage is TRBV3-1 and J usage is TRBJ2-7; D perhaps matches TRBD2 (5 bases). This CDR3 comprises 14 residues. The germline CDR1 and CDR2 sequences are LGHDT and YNNKEL (reference sequence). V shed 0 bases and J shed 5 bases, with 11 bases lying between them. CDR3 region: CASSQDPRRDEQYF. CDR3 coding DNA: TGTGCCAGCAGCCAAGATCCGAGGCGGGACGAGCAGTACTTC.

The chain combines TRBV27 with TRBJ2-2, with no clear D. This CDR3 spans 12 amino acids. Germline V gene lookup returns CDR1 MNHEY and CDR2 SMNVEV (reference sequence). The V gene lost 4 bases and the J gene lost 8 bases, with 8 bases spanning the gap. As DNA, the CDR3 is TGTGCCAGCAGTTGGTCGGCAGGGGAGCTGTTTTTT. Protein sequence: CASSWSAGELFF.

V gene TRBV12-3 or TRBV12-4 combines with J gene TRBJ2-3; tentative D call: TRBD1 (7 bases). The germline V and J ends were trimmed by 11 bases and 3 bases, with 12 bases remaining between them. CDR3 length: 12 residues. CDR3 in amino acids: CAGGDRTDTQYF. The CDR3 bases are TGTGCCGGAGGGGACAGAACAGATACGCAGTATTTT.

The chain links TRBV10-3 to TRBJ2-7, with TRBD2 identical over 9 bases. CDR1 and CDR2 from the germline V gene are ENHRY and SYGVKD. Trimming took 3 bases from V and 2 from J; bases not matched to a gene: 5. CDR3 length: 15 residues. Here the CDR3 DNA reads TGTGCCATCAGTGATCGGGGCGGGAGGGCCTACGAGCAGTACTTC. Its protein product is CAISDRGGRAYEQYF.

The sample holds one count of this clonotype. CDR3 loop: CASSPTQGSTGELFF. CDR3 nucleotide sequence: TGCGCCAGCAGCCCGACCCAGGGGAGCACCGGGGAGCTGTTTTTT. The chain recombines TRBV4-1 with TRBJ2-2, with D possibly being TRBD1 (6 bases). This CDR3 comprises 15 residues. V lost 4 bases to trimming and J lost 4 bases, with 13 bases between them. CDR1 is MGHRA and CDR2 is YSYEKL in the germline V gene.

The chain's CDR3 is CSATGTGATWQFF. The DNA for the CDR3 is TGCAGTGCAACCGGGACAGGGGCCACCTGGCAGTTCTTC. The chain combines TRBV20-1 with TRBJ2-1; 10 bases align to TRBD1. The CDR3 is made up of 13 amino acids. After removal of 6 bases from V and 12 bases from J, the junction contained 11 bases not matched to a gene. The germline gives CDR1 DFQATT, CDR2 SNEGSKA (reference sequence).

This clonotype was seen at least ten times. The chain links TRBV12-3 or TRBV12-4 to TRBJ2-2, with 10 nucleotides matching TRBD1. With V trimmed by 5 bases and J by 5 bases, 20 bases remained unmatched. This CDR3 is built from 20 residues. The CDR3 DNA is TGTGCCAGCAGTCTCCGACCCCGCTTCGGGACAGGGGATTTGACCGGGGAGCTGTTTTTT. It is translated as CASSLRPRFGTGDLTGELFF.

The chain employs TRBV5-1 and TRBJ2-7, with D perhaps TRBD1 or TRBD2 (5 bases each). Trimming took off 3 bases at V and 3 bases at J, with 13 bases between the two ends. Germline lookup yields CDR1 SGHRS and CDR2 YFSETQ. CDR3 length: 14 residues. The CDR3 sequence is CASSSGPDDYEQYF. Written as DNA, the CDR3 is TGCGCCAGCAGCTCGGGACCGGACGACTACGAGCAGTACTTC.

The rearrangement joins TRBV3-1 to TRBJ1-1; maybe TRBD1 (5 bases). Germline V gene data show CDR1 as LGHDT and CDR2 as YNNKEL (reference sequence). The CDR3 is made up of 14 amino acids. V shed 0 bases and J shed 4 bases, with 9 bases lying between them. CDR3 region: CASSQDPGPTEAFF. CDR3 nucleotide sequence: TGTGCCAGCAGCCAAGATCCAGGGCCCACTGAAGCTTTCTTT.

This clonotype has more than one count but fewer than ten. This sequence joins TRBV27 and TRBJ2-3, with 10 bases lining up with TRBD2. The germline gives CDR1 MNHEY, CDR2 SMNVEV (reference sequence). This CDR3 has 16 amino acids. V lost 0 bases, J lost 2 bases, and 2 bases stayed unmatched. CDR3 region: CASSLSLAGVTDTQYF. Here the CDR3 DNA reads TGTGCCAGCAGTTTATCTCTAGCGGGGGTCACAGATACGCAGTATTTT.

The V call is TRBV6-2 or TRBV6-3, the J call TRBJ2-7, with 10 bases matching TRBD2. Germline V gene lookup returns CDR1 MNHEY and CDR2 SVGEGT. Trimming removed 8 bases from V and 3 bases from J; junction bases left unmatched: 7. This CDR3 has 14 amino acids. In DNA, the CDR3 is TGTGCCAGCGGTGAAACTAGCGGGAACTACGAGCAGTACTTC. It is translated as CASGETSGNYEQYF.

Concerning this clonotype itself: This could be a read error, since a much larger clone is one nucleotide away. The chain combines TRBV20-1 with TRBJ2-5, with 8 bases identical to TRBD2. The CDR3 runs to 12 residues. The V gene's germline CDR1 is DFQATT and CDR2 SNEGSKA (reference sequence). V gave up 5 bases and J gave up 12 bases; unmatched junction bases: 11. For the CDR3, the DNA is TGCAGTGCTGGAGGTCCGGGGGGGCTGGAGTACTTC. Its translation: CSAGGPGGLEYF.

The rearrangement joins TRBV18 to TRBJ1-1; D remains ambiguous. Per the germline V gene, CDR1 is KGHSH and CDR2 is LQKENI. The germline V and J ends were trimmed by 3 bases and 3 bases, with 11 bases remaining between them. The CDR3 spans 14 residues. The CDR3 bases are TGTGCCAGCTCACCGTCCGGGCCGGACACTGAAGCTTTCTTT. Translating it yields CASSPSGPDTEAFF.

At least ten counts were recorded for this clonotype. DNA of the CDR3: TGCGCCAGCAGTGCGCGCTCCTACGAGCAGTACTTC. This gives the protein CASSARSYEQYF. The chain combines TRBV10-2 with TRBJ2-7, with D unclear. The CDR3 covers 12 residues. V lost 4 bases and J lost 0, with 4 bases in between. Germline V gives CDR1 WSHSY, CDR2 SAAADI.

This clonotype was detected only a few times. J is TRBJ2-3 and V is TRBV7-3; 12 bases line up with TRBD2. Germline values: CDR1 SGHTA, CDR2 FQGTGA. This CDR3 comprises 17 residues. The V segment lost 4 bases and the J segment 4 bases; nucleotides outside the gene matches: 9. The CDR3 region is CASSSPTSGSTSDTQYF. In DNA form, the CDR3 reads TGTGCCAGCAGCTCCCCGACTAGCGGGAGTACCTCAGATACGCAGTATTTT.

The chain uses TRBV20-1 and TRBJ2-7, with TRBD2 identical over 16 bases. This CDR3 comprises 16 residues. The germline CDR1 and CDR2 sequences are DFQATT and SNEGSKA (reference sequence). Losses at the gene ends were 6 bases for V and 0 bases for J; bases not matched to a gene: 5. The CDR3 nucleotides are TGCAGTGCCCGGGGACTAGCGGGAGGGAGCTCCTACGAGCAGTACTTC. It translates to CSARGLAGGSSYEQYF.

In its sample, this clonotype was seen a few times. The chain recombines TRBV29-1 with TRBJ2-5, with D perhaps matching TRBD2 (5 bases). The CDR3 covers 12 residues. Trimming removed 6 bases from V and 2 bases from J, with 10 bases in between. Germline V gene lookup returns CDR1 SQVTM and CDR2 ANQGSEA. This CDR3 reads CSVGRGQETQYF. Here the CDR3 DNA reads TGCAGCGTGGGTCGGGGACAAGAGACCCAGTACTTC. Full variable domain (missing parts from reference TRBV29-1 and TRBJ2-5): SAVISQKPSRDICQRGTSLTIQCQVDSQVTMMFWYRQQPGQSLTLIATANQGSEATYESGFVIDKFPISRPNLTFSTLTVSNMSPEDSSIYLCSVGRGQETQYFGPGTRLLVL.

This clonotype was recorded at least ten times. In DNA form, the CDR3 reads TGTGCTAGTGGTTCCTCCTCTGGGGCTTACAATGAGCAGTTCTTC. Its protein product is CASGSSSGAYNEQFF. V and J are TRBV12-5 and TRBJ2-1; D is perhaps TRBD1 (5 bases). This CDR3 is 15 amino acids long. Trimming took 4 bases from V and 4 from J, leaving 14 bases between them. The germline V gene encodes CDR1 LGHNT and CDR2 FRNRAP.

This chain connects TRBV6-2 or TRBV6-3 to TRBJ2-1; 11 bases map to TRBD2. The ends lost 6 bases at V and 11 bases at J; junction bases unmatched: 6. The CDR3 extends over 13 amino acids. Germline CDR1 reads MNHEY; CDR2 reads SVGEGT. CDR3 DNA sequence: TGTGCCAGCAGAGGACTAGCGGGTCTTAAGCAGTTCTTC. It yields the protein CASRGLAGLKQFF.

This chain connects TRBV5-1 to TRBJ1-3; no reliable D call. Trimming left V 3 bases short and J 3 bases short, with 13 bases between. The CDR3 runs 15 residues. Germline V gives CDR1 SGHRS, CDR2 YFSETQ. The CDR3 spells CASSSRGEGGNTIYF. The CDR3 DNA sequence: TGCGCCAGCAGCTCCCGGGGAGAAGGTGGAAACACCATATATTTT.

V is TRBV19 and J is TRBJ1-4; 9 bases fit TRBD1. Germline V lookup: CDR1 LNHDA, CDR2 SQIVND (reference sequence). This CDR3 comprises 15 residues. The ends lost 5 bases at V and 5 bases at J; junction bases unmatched: 6. The DNA for the CDR3 is TGTGCCAGTAGTCCGGGACAGGGTCGGAATGAAAAACTGTTTTTT. Its translation: CASSPGQGRNEKLFF.

A few counts support this clonotype. V and J are TRBV18 and TRBJ2-3; D remains ambiguous. Trimming stripped 6 bases from V and 6 bases from J, with 13 bases between. The CDR3 extends over 13 amino acids. The germline V gene has CDR1 KGHSH and CDR2 LQKENI. The CDR3 DNA sequence: TGTGCCAGCTCCCTTCTTGGAATTGATACGCAGTATTTT. It is translated as CASSLLGIDTQYF.

The chain carries TRBV27 and TRBJ2-7; tentatively, D is TRBD2 (6 bases). Trimming pared 10 bases from V and 0 bases from J, leaving 16 bases between. Germline CDR1 reads MNHEY; CDR2 reads SMNVEV (reference sequence). This CDR3 has 14 amino acids. The CDR3 reads CATSRRGSSYEQYF. The CDR3, as DNA: TGTGCCACCTCGAGACGGGGGAGCTCCTACGAGCAGTACTTC.

This clonotype was picked up many times. The chain couples TRBV2 to TRBJ2-1; D ambiguous. The CDR3 has 14 amino acids. Looked up from germline, CDR1 is SNHLY and CDR2 is FYNNEI. V lost 3 bases to trimming and J lost 6 bases, with 12 bases between them. The CDR3 DNA sequence: TGTGCCAGCAGTGATAAGGCACAAGGCAATGAGCAGTTCTTC. The encoded protein is CASSDKAQGNEQFF.